This T cell receptor (beta chain) emerged from a study of blood T cell repertoires in COVID-19. For the study at large: COVID-19 samples from acute and convalescent phases originated in the United States, Italy and Spain.

Per the germline V gene, CDR1 is MGHRA and CDR2 is YSYEKL. CDR3 length equals 18 residues. Losses at the gene ends were 0 bases for V and 2 bases for J; bases not matched to a gene: 7. The study assigned cohorts using participant-reported clinical history. Symptom resolution, clearance, or two negative PCRs marked donors in Cohort 3 as recovered. Original processing methods: The assay estimated nucleated cells by amplifying reference gene primers. TCRdb keeps only in-frame clones here, not all; method: immunoSEQ multiplex PCR. The D gene and trimming were derived from the DNA, and the V and J assignments and clone size from that table. This sample carries some 350,000 clones, approximately 84% of them seen once, and the ten largest clones take around 3%.

The chain recombines TRBV4-1 with TRBJ2-5; 12 bases line up with TRBD2. This TCR came from a woman in her twenties or thirties who had recovered from COVID-19. Sequences were obtained from PBMCs or T cells enriched from blood (not recorded which). The CDR3: CASSQDISLAGGQETQYF. For the CDR3, the DNA is TGCGCCAGCAGCCAAGATATCTCCCTAGCGGGGGGGCAAGAGACCCAGTACTTC.